The present entry profiles one TCR beta chain with its context. This sample is part of a study of blood T cell repertoires in COVID-19. Assay: immunoSEQ multiplex PCR; the TCRdb copy retains only in-frame clones and omits some. Of fewer than 150,000 clones in the sample, approximately 85% were seen once. The germline CDR1 and CDR2 sequences are MNHEY and SVGAGI. The length of the CDR3 is 14 residues. Trimming left V 6 bases short and J 4 bases short, with 13 bases between. The origin of this receptor is a human donor in a cohort sampled during active COVID-19. The rearrangement joins TRBV6-5 to TRBJ1-5; D perhaps matches TRBD1 (6 bases). The material sequenced was peripheral blood. CDR3 in DNA: TGTGCCAGCAGGCCCGGGACAAAGAATCAGCCCCAGCATTTT. This translates into CASRPGTKNQPQHF.